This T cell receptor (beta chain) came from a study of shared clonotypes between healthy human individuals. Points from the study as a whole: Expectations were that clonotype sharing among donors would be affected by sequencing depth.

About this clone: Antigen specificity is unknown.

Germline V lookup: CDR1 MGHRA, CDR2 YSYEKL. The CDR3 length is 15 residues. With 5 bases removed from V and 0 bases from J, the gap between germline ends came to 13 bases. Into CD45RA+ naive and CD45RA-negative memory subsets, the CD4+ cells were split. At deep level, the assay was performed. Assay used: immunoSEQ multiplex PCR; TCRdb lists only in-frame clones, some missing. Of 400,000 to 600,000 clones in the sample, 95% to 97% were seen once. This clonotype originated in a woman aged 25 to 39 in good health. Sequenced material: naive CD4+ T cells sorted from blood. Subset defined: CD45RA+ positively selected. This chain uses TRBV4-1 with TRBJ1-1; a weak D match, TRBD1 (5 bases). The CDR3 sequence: CASSARQLMNTEAFF. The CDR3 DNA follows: TGCGCCAGCAGCGCCCGACAGCTTATGAACACTGAAGCTTTCTTT.